Sequencing of this T cell receptor beta chain was carried out in a study of blood T cell repertoires in COVID-19. Study details: There were acute and convalescent COVID-19 samples, and they came from the United States, Italy and Spain. Sample material is recorded as cDNA or gDNA derived from T cells, B-cell-depleted T cells, or PBMCs.

The V gene end was trimmed by 2 bases and the J gene end by 1 base; junction bases not matched to a gene: 2. The CDR3 is 14 amino acids. Germline CDR1 reads SGDLS; CDR2 reads YYNGEE. Original processing methods: For nucleated cells, counts were estimated from reference gene primer amplification. The assay was immunoSEQ multiplex PCR, and TCRdb's table has in-frame clones only and misses some. V, J and clone size are those of that table, while D and trimming were read from the DNA. Here the sample spans roughly 150,000 clones, 70% to 90% being singletons. Seattle patients were enrolled during active infection and followed longitudinally.

The rearrangement links TRBV9 to TRBJ1-1, with 7 bases fitting TRBD1. Sequencing was done on a sample of peripheral blood. The clonotype originates from a woman older than 75 with COVID-19, enrolled during active disease. CDR3 sequence reads: CASSVTGANTEAFF. As DNA, the CDR3 is TGTGCCAGCAGCGTCACAGGGGCGAACACTGAAGCTTTCTTT.